One and the same sample provided the 30 T cell receptor beta chains below, sequenced in a study of control samples from healthy donors and cancer patients. This table comes from immunoSEQ multiplex PCR, and its TCRdb copy is limited to in-frame clones, with some not included. Of approximately 230,000 clones in the sample, roughly four fifths were seen once. The sequenced material came from PBMCs. These receptor sequences come from a woman aged 60 to 75 with lung cancer.

V is TRBV9 and J is TRBJ2-3; D assignment may be TRBD1 or TRBD2 (6 bases each). CDR1 is SGDLS and CDR2 is YYNGEE in the germline V gene. The V gene lost 0 bases and the J gene lost 2 bases, with 10 bases spanning the gap. The CDR3 totals 15 residues. Here the CDR3 DNA reads TGTGCCAGCAGCGTAGATCGGGGGCTCACAGATACGCAGTATTTT. This sequence encodes CASSVDRGLTDTQYF.

The chain combines TRBV5-1 with TRBJ1-1, with D maybe TRBD1 (5 bases). V was cut by 2 bases and J by 3 bases, with 14 bases left in between. Germline CDR1 and CDR2: SGHRS and YFSETQ. The CDR3 contains 15 residues. The CDR3 DNA reads TGCGCCAGCAGCTTTCAGGCAAAAGGGGACACTGAAGCTTTCTTT. Translated: CASSFQAKGDTEAFF.

The chain couples TRBV30 to TRBJ2-7; the D is unclear. The CDR3 contains 12 residues. Looked up from germline, CDR1 is GTSNPN and CDR2 is SVGIG (reference sequence). Trimming pared 1 base from V and 11 bases from J, leaving 15 bases between. The CDR3 DNA is TGTGCCTGGAGTGCTGGGGTCTCCGCTAAGTACTTC. This gives the protein CAWSAGVSAKYF.

This chain connects TRBV7-3 to TRBJ2-2; the D is unclear. The CDR3 extends over 12 amino acids. Germline values: CDR1 SGHTA, CDR2 FQGTGA. Trimming removed 5 bases at V and 6 bases at J, with 7 bases between. Written as DNA, the CDR3 is TGTGCCAGCAGCGAGCAGGCCGGGGAGCTGTTTTTT. Translation gives CASSEQAGELFF.

V usage is TRBV5-5 and J usage is TRBJ2-7; 7 positions agree with TRBD1. The germline V gene has CDR1 SGHKS and CDR2 YYEKEE (reference sequence). V gave up 6 bases and J gave up 4 bases; unmatched junction bases: 10. The CDR3 consists of 14 residues. CDR3 region: CASIHPGQRYEQYF. The CDR3, as DNA: TGTGCCAGCATACACCCGGGACAGAGGTACGAGCAGTACTTC.

The chain joins TRBV18 to TRBJ2-7, with 14 bases matching TRBD2. The length of the CDR3 is 15 residues. The V segment lost 3 bases and the J segment 2 bases; nucleotides outside the gene matches: 0. Germline V gives CDR1 KGHSH, CDR2 LQKENI. The CDR3 is CASSPTSGRAYEQYF. CDR3 in DNA: TGTGCCAGCTCACCGACTAGCGGGAGGGCCTACGAGCAGTACTTC. Complete variable domain (other parts from reference TRBV18 and TRBJ2-7): NAGVMQNPRHLVRRRGQEARLRCSPMKGHSHVYWYRQLPEEGLKFMVYLQKENIIDESGMPKERFSAEFPKEGPSILRIQQVVRGDSAAYFCASSPTSGRAYEQYFGPGTRLTVT.

The chain uses TRBV5-1 and TRBJ2-1; tentatively, D is TRBD1 (6 bases). From germline, CDR1 is SGHRS and CDR2 YFSETQ. The CDR3 length is 16 residues. The V end was cut by 1 base, the J end by 2 bases, with 13 bases between. The CDR3 DNA reads TGCGCCAGCAGCTTGCAGGGGACCATTACCTACAATGAGCAGTTCTTC. Encoded protein: CASSLQGTITYNEQFF.

V gene TRBV10-1 combines with J gene TRBJ1-2, with D perhaps matching TRBD1 (6 bases). CDR1 WNHNN and CDR2 SYGVQD come from the germline V gene (reference sequence). With 0 bases removed from V and 8 bases from J, the gap between germline ends came to 10 bases. The CDR3 loop spans 13 amino acids. Here the CDR3 reads CASSESTGYGYTF. The CDR3 nucleotides are TGCGCCAGCAGTGAGTCGACAGGCTACGGCTACACCTTC.

This clone showed up just a few times. Other DNA sequences within the sample encode an identical CDR3. The chain has TRBV4-1 and TRBJ1-1; D unresolved. V was cut by 1 base and J by 2 bases, with 5 bases left in between. The CDR3 consists of 13 residues. The germline V gene has CDR1 MGHRA and CDR2 YSYEKL. The CDR3 DNA reads as TGCGCCAGCAGCCAAGTCGGTAACACTGAAGCTTTCTTT. Its translation: CASSQVGNTEAFF.

CDR3 sequence: CSVTRGSTEAFF. In DNA form, the CDR3 reads TGCAGCGTTACGAGGGGTTCCACTGAAGCTTTCTTT. The chain carries TRBV29-1 and TRBJ1-1; the D gene is possibly TRBD1 (5 bases). The CDR3 has 12 residues. Per germline, CDR1 SQVTM and CDR2 ANQGSEA. The V end was cut by 5 bases, the J end by 4 bases, with 11 bases between. Based on the CDR3 plus reference TRBV29-1 and TRBJ1-1, the full variable domain is SAVISQKPSRDICQRGTSLTIQCQVDSQVTMMFWYRQQPGQSLTLIATANQGSEATYESGFVIDKFPISRPNLTFSTLTVSNMSPEDSSIYLCSVTRGSTEAFFGQGTRLTVV.

The chain employs TRBV24-1 and TRBJ2-1; D is tentatively TRBD1 or TRBD2 (5 bases each). The CDR3 contains 16 residues. The germline gives CDR1 KGHDR, CDR2 SFDVKD. V was shortened by 4 bases and J by 0 bases, with 12 bases between the two germline ends. This CDR3 reads CATSDPGPRSYNEQFF. CDR3 nucleotides: TGTGCCACCAGTGACCCGGGACCGCGCTCCTACAATGAGCAGTTCTTC.

V and J are TRBV5-1 and TRBJ2-3, with 11 bases matching TRBD2. V gave up 0 bases and J gave up 6 bases; unmatched junction bases: 3. There are 15 residues in the CDR3. CDR1 and CDR2 (germline): SGHRS, YFSETQ. Written as DNA, the CDR3 is TGCGCCAGCAGCTTGGATGCTAGCGGGGGGGATACGCAGTATTTT. Its protein is CASSLDASGGDTQYF.

V usage is TRBV5-8 and J usage is TRBJ2-1; 9 bases line up with TRBD2. The CDR3 is made up of 16 amino acids. Trimming removed 4 bases from V and 3 bases from J; junction bases left unmatched: 8. Germline lookup yields CDR1 SGHTS and CDR2 YDEGEE. The CDR3 nucleotides read TGTGCCAGCAGCGGTTCTGCGGGGGGGTACTACAATGAGCAGTTCTTC. This translates into CASSGSAGGYYNEQFF.

This chain connects TRBV30 to TRBJ1-6; D may be TRBD1 (5 bases). The V end lost 8 bases, the J end lost 10 bases, and 15 bases lay between the germline ends. The CDR3 is made up of 12 amino acids. Germline loops: CDR1 GTSNPN, CDR2 SVGIG (reference sequence). CDR3 in DNA: TGTGCCCAGGGATCATCAGGATCACCCCTCCACTTT. This encodes CAQGSSGSPLHF.

The chain joins TRBV7-8 to TRBJ2-6, with D tentatively TRBD1 (5 bases). The CDR3 totals 15 residues. Per the germline V gene, CDR1 is SGHVS and CDR2 is FQNEAQ. Between the trimmed V and J ends, which lost 4 bases and 3 bases, there was a span of 10 bases. The CDR3: CASSYQGFGANVLTF. In DNA, the CDR3 is TGTGCCAGCAGCTACCAGGGTTTTGGGGCCAACGTCCTGACTTTC.

The V and J genes are TRBV5-1 and TRBJ2-3; TRBD1 agrees at 7 bases. This CDR3 contains 15 residues. After removal of 2 bases from V and 4 bases from J, the junction contained 7 bases not matched to a gene. Per germline, CDR1 SGHRS and CDR2 YFSETQ. The CDR3 loop reads CASSLKQGNADTQYF. CDR3 DNA: TGCGCCAGCAGCTTAAAACAGGGGAATGCAGATACGCAGTATTTT.

The chain employs TRBV30 and TRBJ1-2, with D uncertain. Trimming removed 5 bases at V and 6 bases at J, with 19 bases between. This CDR3 has 14 amino acids. The germline V gene encodes CDR1 GTSNPN and CDR2 SVGIG (reference sequence). DNA of the CDR3: TGTGCCTGGTCATATGAGATCGGTGTTAATGGCTACACCTTC. It encodes CAWSYEIGVNGYTF. Full variable domain (remainder filled in from reference TRBV30 and TRBJ1-2): SQTIHQWPATLVQPVGSPLSLECTVEGTSNPNLYWYRQAAGRGLQLLFYSVGIGQISSEVPQNLSASRPQDRQFILSSKKLLLSDSGFYLCAWSYEIGVNGYTFGSGTRLTVV.

For this clone: The sample contains more than one DNA sequence encoding this CDR3. This chain links TRBV5-1 with TRBJ2-1, with 8 bases fitting TRBD2. The CDR3 totals 15 residues. The V and J ends lost 2 bases and 4 bases, in that order; junction bases with no gene match: 5. Germline V gene data show CDR1 as SGHRS and CDR2 as YFSETQ. The CDR3 loop reads CASSLTSGRYNEQFF. For the CDR3, the DNA is TGCGCCAGCAGCTTAACTAGCGGACGGTACAATGAGCAGTTCTTC.

Notes on this clone: One end of the junction fails to match germline, which may point to a read error. The chain recombines TRBV10-2 with TRBJ1-6; D not certain. There are 20 residues in the CDR3. The germline V gene has CDR1 WSHSY and CDR2 SAAADI. The DNA for the CDR3 is TGCGCCAGCACTGAGCGAGGGAGTGGCGGAATGAGCTCCTATAATTCACCCCTCCACTTT. It specifies CASTERGSGGMSSYNSPLHF.

This clone was recorded once. V usage is TRBV18 and J usage is TRBJ1-1; D might be TRBD1 (5 bases). This CDR3 is 14 amino acids long. Trimming took 5 bases from V and 3 from J, leaving 13 bases between them. In germline, CDR1 is KGHSH, CDR2 LQKENI. DNA of the CDR3: TGTGCCAGCTCAAGGGACGGCGGGGACACTGAAGCTTTCTTT. It is translated as CASSRDGGDTEAFF. The full variable domain, in which reference TRBV18 and TRBJ1-1 provide the parts outside the CDR3, is NAGVMQNPRHLVRRRGQEARLRCSPMKGHSHVYWYRQLPEEGLKFMVYLQKENIIDESGMPKERFSAEFPKEGPSILRIQQVVRGDSAAYFCASSRDGGDTEAFFGQGTRLTVV.

The gene calls are TRBV2 and TRBJ1-4, with TRBD1 as a possible D gene (5 bases). CDR1 and CDR2 from the germline V gene are SNHLY and FYNNEI. V was trimmed by 4 bases and J by 7 bases, leaving 13 bases between them. The CDR3 is made up of 14 amino acids. The chain's CDR3 is CASSAGQGVEKLFF. The CDR3 region has the DNA TGTGCCAGCAGTGCTGGGCAGGGTGTTGAAAAACTGTTTTTT.

About this clone: The sample has other DNA sequences that encode this CDR3 too. The chain carries TRBV9 and TRBJ2-3, with D hard to call. Germline CDR1 reads SGDLS; CDR2 reads YYNGEE. Trimming removed 2 bases at V and 4 bases at J, with 5 bases between. CDR3 length: 12 amino acids. The chain's CDR3 is CASSVLSDTQYF. In DNA form, the CDR3 reads TGTGCCAGCAGCGTCTTGTCAGATACGCAGTATTTT. Based on the CDR3 plus reference TRBV9 and TRBJ2-3, the full variable domain is DSGVTQTPKHLITATGQRVTLRCSPRSGDLSVYWYQQSLDQGLQFLIQYYNGEERAKGNILERFSAQQFPDLHSELNLSSLELGDSALYFCASSVLSDTQYFGPGTRLTVL.

The chain combines TRBV5-6 with TRBJ2-6; D remains unclear. From germline, CDR1 is SGHDT and CDR2 YYEEEE. V was cut by 4 bases and J by 2 bases, with 10 bases left in between. There are 15 residues in the CDR3. CDR3 DNA: TGTGCCAGCAGCCCCCCCCCGACTGGGGCCAACGTCCTGACTTTC. Its protein is CASSPPPTGANVLTF.

This rearrangement joins TRBV7-2 to TRBJ1-1, with D possibly matching TRBD1 (5 bases). CDR3 length: 13 residues. Trimming took off 0 bases at V and 5 bases at J, with 7 bases between the two ends. Germline values: CDR1 SGHTA, CDR2 FQGNSA. This CDR3 reads CASSLAGLTEAFF. DNA for the CDR3: TGTGCCAGCAGCTTAGCGGGACTTACTGAAGCTTTCTTT.

The genes are TRBV27 and TRBJ1-6; 10 nucleotides line up with TRBD1. The CDR3 extends over 15 amino acids. Per germline, CDR1 MNHEY and CDR2 SMNVEV (reference sequence). Trimming at V came to 6 bases and at J to 11 bases, leaving 10 bases not matched to a gene. The CDR3 loop reads CASSQPGQGNPPLHF. The CDR3 DNA follows: TGTGCCAGCAGCCAACCGGGACAGGGGAACCCACCCCTCCACTTT.

The chain has TRBV6-5 and TRBJ1-1, with a tentative D call TRBD1 (5 bases). The length of the CDR3 is 13 residues. Germline V CDR1 and CDR2: MNHEY, SVGAGI. The germline V and J ends were trimmed by 10 bases and 3 bases, with 15 bases remaining between them. The CDR3 loop reads CATFQGEDTEAFF. In nucleotides, the CDR3 is TGTGCCACGTTTCAGGGAGAGGACACTGAAGCTTTCTTT.

The gene calls are TRBV5-1 and TRBJ2-6; D is perhaps TRBD2 (5 bases). The V gene's germline CDR1 is SGHRS and CDR2 YFSETQ. V was trimmed by 0 bases and J by 2 bases, leaving 12 bases between them. The CDR3 is 17 residues long. The CDR3 sequence is CASSLEWVTTGANVLTF. CDR3 DNA sequence: TGCGCCAGCAGCTTGGAATGGGTGACTACTGGGGCCAACGTCCTGACTTTC.

The rearrangement links TRBV4-1 to TRBJ1-6, with TRBD1 as a possible D gene (5 bases). CDR3 size: 17 residues. Deletions cut 2 bases from V and 7 bases from J, with 18 bases between. CDR1 and CDR2 (germline): MGHRA, YSYEKL. CDR3 sequence reads: CASSQNIQRGMNSPLHF. As DNA, the CDR3 is TGCGCCAGCAGCCAAAATATTCAGAGGGGAATGAATTCACCCCTCCACTTT.

This clone was seen just once. V and J are TRBV11-2 and TRBJ1-1; D is uncertain. Looked up from germline, CDR1 is SGHAT and CDR2 is FQNNGV. V lost 4 bases, J lost 0 bases, and 6 bases lay in between. This CDR3 region has 13 residues. DNA for the CDR3: TGTGCCAGCAGCTCGCAGGTGAACACTGAAGCTTTCTTT. Translated: CASSSQVNTEAFF.

The V gene is TRBV4-1, the J gene TRBJ2-7, with 7 positions matching TRBD2. Trimming cost V 1 base and J 12 bases; bases outside gene matches: 15. Germline lookup yields CDR1 MGHRA and CDR2 YSYEKL. This CDR3 contains 15 residues. The CDR3 DNA reads TGCGCCAGCAGCCAAGCACCCGGGACTAAGGGGAGCTTGTACTTC. Translated, it gives CASSQAPGTKGSLYF.